Sequencing of this T cell receptor beta chain was carried out in a study of radiotherapy plus CTLA-4 blockade in lung cancer. Study-wide context: The study recorded objective responses in roughly 18% of patients and disease control in 25% to 35%. Findings and caveats of the study: In blood, TCR clones derived from the tumor expanded after radiotherapy plus ipilimumab. Interferon-beta, together with early blood T cell clone dynamics, reportedly best predicted response.

TCRdb's copy holds only in-frame clones and misses some; the assay was immunoSEQ multiplex PCR. This repertoire shows over 60,000 clones, about 88% found once; its top ten account for 0.87%. Comment on this clone: What it binds is unknown.

Focal radiation with ipilimumab CTLA-4 blockade was given to patients with chemo-refractory metastatic non-small-cell lung cancer. Germline V gene sequence: CDR1 MNHNS, CDR2 SASEGT. V shed 5 bases and J shed 5 bases, with 7 bases lying between them. This CDR3 spans 11 amino acids. This sample comprised peripheral blood, obtained from a patient treated with radiotherapy plus ipilimumab. The V and J genes are TRBV6-1 and TRBJ2-7; D gene ambiguous. The TCR sequence derives from a human donor with non-small cell lung cancer who had stable disease on radiotherapy plus ipilimumab. CDR3 sequence (DNA): TGTGCCAGCAGTTCCTTGGACGAGCAGTACTTC. Amino acids: CASSSLDEQYF.